The 14 T cell receptor beta chains below all came from one sample that was sequenced in a study of blood T cell repertoires in COVID-19. The repertoire was sequenced with immunoSEQ multiplex PCR; TCRdb's copy has only in-frame clones and lacks some. The profile covers over 400,000 clones, with around 85% appearing a single time and about 3.2% taken by the ten largest. Sequenced input: peripheral blood. All receptors come from a human donor in a cohort sampled during active COVID-19.

The chain recombines TRBV30 with TRBJ2-1; 11 nucleotides match TRBD1. CDR1 is GTSNPN, CDR2 SVGIG, per germline (reference sequence). The junction had 9 bases not matched to a gene; V was cut back by 3 bases and J by 8 bases. This CDR3 is built from 15 residues. The CDR3, as DNA: TGTGCCTGGAGCCGTGGACAGGGGGCAAGGGATGAGCAGTTCTTC. Translated, it gives CAWSRGQGARDEQFF.

The V gene is TRBV5-1, the J gene TRBJ2-2; TRBD2 is a possible D gene (6 bases). Germline V gives CDR1 SGHRS, CDR2 YFSETQ. Trimming pared 4 bases from V and 1 base from J, leaving 14 bases between. The CDR3 has 16 amino acids. The CDR3, as DNA: TGCGCCAGCAGCATAACCGGGACTGAGAACACCGGGGAGCTGTTTTTT. Translation gives CASSITGTENTGELFF.

This clone was seen only once. This chain uses TRBV10-3 with TRBJ2-3; 8 bases map to TRBD2. Looked up from germline, CDR1 is ENHRY and CDR2 is SYGVKD. The CDR3 contains 14 residues. The trim removed 6 bases at V and 3 bases at J, leaving 5 bases unmatched. Here the CDR3 DNA reads TGTGCCATCAGGCCGGGACTAGTTACAGATACGCAGTATTTT. It codes for CAIRPGLVTDTQYF.

In regard to this clone: Distinct nucleotide sequences in the sample also encode this CDR3. The V and J genes are TRBV25-1 and TRBJ2-1; 10 positions agree with TRBD2. The germline CDR1 and CDR2 sequences are MGHDK and SYGVNS. CDR3 size: 14 residues. With 3 bases clipped from V and 6 bases from J, the junction kept 2 bases outside the gene matches. The CDR3, as DNA: TGTGCCAGCAGTGATTCTAGCGGGAGCAATGAGCAGTTCTTC. This codes for CASSDSSGSNEQFF.

The chain carries TRBV5-6 and TRBJ2-7; no clear D. The CDR3 consists of 15 residues. V shed 0 bases and J shed 4 bases, with 14 bases lying between them. Germline values: CDR1 SGHDT, CDR2 YYEEEE. The CDR3 DNA sequence: TGTGCCAGCAGCTTGGGTGCCAGGCTACGATACGAGCAGTACTTC. Encoded protein: CASSLGARLRYEQYF.

The rearrangement joins TRBV28 to TRBJ2-7; 9 bases line up with TRBD1. V lost 4 bases, J lost 6 bases, and 10 bases stayed unmatched. Germline loops: CDR1 MDHEN, CDR2 SYDVKM. This CDR3 is built from 15 residues. CDR3 bases: TGTGCCAGCAGTTCTTGGGGACAGGGTACGCGCGAGCAGTACTTC. Translated, it gives CASSSWGQGTREQYF.

This rearrangement joins TRBV28 to TRBJ2-5; 7 bases fit TRBD1. V gave up 6 bases and J gave up 2 bases; unmatched junction bases: 6. The CDR3 length is 14 residues. The germline gives CDR1 MDHEN, CDR2 SYDVKM. The CDR3 DNA is TGTGCCAGCAGATCGGGACAGCGACAAGAGACCCAGTACTTC. Translation gives CASRSGQRQETQYF.

This clone has just a few counts. The chain couples TRBV6-6 to TRBJ2-1; no clear D gene. Germline V gene sequence: CDR1 MNHNY, CDR2 SVGAGI (reference sequence). CDR3 length: 12 residues. V lost 6 bases to trimming and J lost 4 bases, with 7 bases between them. Here the CDR3 DNA reads TGTGCCAGCAGCCTCGAGTACAATGAGCAGTTCTTC. It codes for CASSLEYNEQFF.

The chain combines TRBV11-2 with TRBJ2-2; D is perhaps TRBD1 (6 bases). Germline CDR1 reads SGHAT; CDR2 reads FQNNGV. The CDR3 has 16 amino acids. The V and J ends lost 0 bases and 0 bases respectively, with 8 bases between them. CDR3 in DNA: TGTGCCAGCAGCTTAGAGCGGACAGCGAACACCGGGGAGCTGTTTTTT. Residues: CASSLERTANTGELFF.

CDR3 protein: CASSQVGTSGTDTQYF. CDR3 coding DNA: TGTGCCAGCAGCCAAGTGGGGACTAGCGGCACAGATACGCAGTATTTT. V is TRBV3-1 (or the pseudogene TRBV3-2) and J is TRBJ2-3, with 10 bases identical to TRBD2. Germline values: CDR1 LGHDT, CDR2 YNNKEL (reference sequence). This CDR3 has 16 amino acids. Germline trimming cut 1 base from V and 1 base from J; bases unmatched to any gene: 2.

This chain connects TRBV7-2 to TRBJ2-7; TRBD1 is a possible D gene (7 bases). Looked up from germline, CDR1 is SGHTA and CDR2 is FQGNSA. This CDR3 spans 14 amino acids. Trimming cost V 5 bases and J 4 bases, with 15 bases left between them. CDR3 bases: TGTGCCAGCAGCCAGGGGGGCGGGAAGTACGAGCAGTACTTC. Its protein is CASSQGGGKYEQYF.

The V call is TRBV7-3, the J call TRBJ2-1; TRBD2 matches 12 bases. The ends lost 5 bases at V and 8 bases at J; junction bases unmatched: 13. The length of the CDR3 is 17 residues. The germline V gene encodes CDR1 SGHTA and CDR2 FQGTGA. The CDR3 protein is CASSLLAGGPNPDEQFF. CDR3 DNA: TGTGCCAGCAGCCTCCTAGCGGGAGGGCCAAATCCCGATGAGCAGTTCTTC.

The chain recombines TRBV3-1 (or the pseudogene TRBV3-2) with TRBJ1-2; 8 bases are a match to TRBD1. Germline values: CDR1 LGHDT, CDR2 YNNKEL (reference sequence). Trimming cost V 3 bases and J 8 bases; bases outside gene matches: 8. This CDR3 is built from 14 residues. CDR3 sequence (DNA): TGTGCCAGCAGCCAGGGGCAGGGGGCTGGCGGCTACACCTTC. Amino acids: CASSQGQGAGGYTF.

The chain is built from TRBV10-1 and TRBJ2-7; weak D call: TRBD2 (5 bases). Germline V gene sequence: CDR1 WNHNN, CDR2 SYGVQD (reference sequence). Trimming cost V 5 bases and J 2 bases, with 10 bases left between them. This CDR3 has 13 residues. Written as DNA, the CDR3 is TGCGCCAGCAGTTTATACGGGACCTACGAGCAGTACTTC. Translating gives CASSLYGTYEQYF.